This entry is about one TCR beta chain. This CDR3 has 16 amino acids. Losses at the gene ends were 5 bases for V and 0 bases for J; bases not matched to a gene: 6. Germline V gene lookup returns CDR1 SGHAT and CDR2 FQNNGV. The assay was immunoSEQ multiplex PCR, and TCRdb's table has in-frame clones only and misses some. The sample contains 250,000 to 300,000 clones, around 90% of which appear only once. These data belong to a study of blood T cell repertoires in COVID-19. Study background: Collection of acute and convalescent COVID-19 samples took place in the United States, Italy and Spain.

Clinical history as reported by participants underpinned cohort assignment. This sequence was found in a woman in her thirties or forties who had recovered from COVID-19. Sequencing input: PBMCs or T cells enriched from blood (not recorded which). This chain uses TRBV11-2 with TRBJ2-1, with 8 bases fitting TRBD2. The CDR3 coding sequence is TGTGCCAGCAGCGCTCGACTAGCGATCTCCTACAATGAGCAGTTCTTC. It specifies CASSARLAISYNEQFF. The complete variable domain, with remaining parts taken from reference TRBV11-2 and TRBJ2-1, reads EAGVAQSPRYKIIEKRQSVAFWCNPISGHATLYWYQQILGQGPKLLIQFQNNGVVDDSQLPKDRFSAERLKGVDSTLKIQPAKLEDSAVYLCASSARLAISYNEQFFGPGTRLTVL.